Listed below are T cell receptor beta chains from one sample, sequenced in a study of blood T cell repertoires in COVID-19. Assay: immunoSEQ multiplex PCR; the TCRdb copy retains only in-frame clones and omits some. Altogether nearly 95,000 clones are present, around 86% being singletons, with the ten largest covering approximately 4.4%. The sequenced sample consisted of peripheral blood. All receptors come from an elderly woman with acute or convalescent COVID-19. Both conserved end residues are part of each CDR3. Each record gives: D gene, V gene, J gene, clone size, CDR3 protein, CDR3 DNA. A D gene is named only where the DNA matches it firmly. Size values are once, few and many counts, or a class for expanded clones, and some rows have none.

d_call: TRBD1; v_call: TRBV5-4; j_call: TRBJ1-2; clone_size: NA; cdr3_aa: CASRIGGPFSEGYTF; cdr3_nt: TGTGCCAGCAGAATAGGGGGCCCTTTTTCAGAGGGCTACACCTTC
d_call: TRBD1; v_call: TRBV5-1; j_call: TRBJ2-5; clone_size: NA; cdr3_aa: CASSLAGTGYETQYF; cdr3_nt: TGCGCCAGCAGCTTGGCCGGGACAGGGTACGAGACCCAGTACTTC
d_call: TRBD1; v_call: TRBV10-3; j_call: TRBJ1-1; clone_size: NA; cdr3_aa: CAISEDRANTEAFF; cdr3_nt: TGTGCCATCAGTGAGGACAGGGCGAACACTGAAGCTTTCTTT
d_call: NA; v_call: TRBV10-3; j_call: TRBJ2-6; clone_size: NA; cdr3_aa: CAISESPGGSGANVLTF; cdr3_nt: TGTGCCATCAGTGAGTCTCCAGGGGGGTCTGGGGCCAACGTCCTGACTTTC
d_call: TRBD1; v_call: TRBV6-5; j_call: TRBJ1-5; clone_size: NA; cdr3_aa: CASSTGGAGNQPQHF; cdr3_nt: TGTGCCAGCAGTACAGGGGGCGCGGGCAATCAGCCCCAGCATTTT
d_call: NA; v_call: TRBV6-5; j_call: TRBJ1-2; clone_size: once; cdr3_aa: CARRDLNYGYTF; cdr3_nt: TGTGCCAGAAGGGACTTAAACTATGGCTACACCTTC
d_call: TRBD1; v_call: TRBV19; j_call: TRBJ2-5; clone_size: NA; cdr3_aa: CASSRMDRDGETQYF; cdr3_nt: TGTGCCAGTAGTAGAATGGACAGGGACGGTGAGACCCAGTACTTC
d_call: NA; v_call: TRBV11-2; j_call: TRBJ2-5; clone_size: NA; cdr3_aa: CASSLDFGGRRETQYF; cdr3_nt: TGTGCCAGCAGCTTAGATTTCGGGGGGCGGCGAGAGACCCAGTACTTC
d_call: TRBD1; v_call: TRBV2; j_call: TRBJ1-2; clone_size: NA; cdr3_aa: CASSSRDSGGYTF; cdr3_nt: TGTGCCAGCAGTTCTCGGGACAGCGGTGGCTACACCTTC
d_call: NA; v_call: TRBV6-2/TRBV6-3; j_call: TRBJ1-1; clone_size: NA; cdr3_aa: CASSYSPGLRGEAFF; cdr3_nt: TGTGCCAGCAGTTACTCCCCGGGACTCCGAGGTGAAGCTTTCTTT
d_call: NA; v_call: TRBV4-2; j_call: TRBJ1-2; clone_size: NA; cdr3_aa: CASSQTGPGYTF; cdr3_nt: TGTGCCAGCAGCCAAACAGGGCCTGGCTACACCTTC
d_call: NA; v_call: TRBV2; j_call: TRBJ1-1; clone_size: NA; cdr3_aa: CASDGQNTEAFF; cdr3_nt: TGTGCCAGCGATGGACAAAACACTGAAGCTTTCTTT
d_call: TRBD1; v_call: TRBV27; j_call: TRBJ2-1; clone_size: NA; cdr3_aa: CASSPLDRVDEQFF; cdr3_nt: TGTGCCAGCAGTCCTCTTGACAGGGTGGATGAGCAGTTCTTC
d_call: TRBD1; v_call: TRBV6-5; j_call: TRBJ1-1; clone_size: NA; cdr3_aa: CASSYWRTGQNTEAFF; cdr3_nt: TGTGCCAGCAGTTACTGGAGGACAGGACAGAACACTGAAGCTTTCTTT
d_call: TRBD1; v_call: TRBV5-8; j_call: TRBJ1-2; clone_size: NA; cdr3_aa: CASSTPDRVFGYTF; cdr3_nt: TGTGCCAGCAGCACCCCGGACAGGGTCTTCGGCTACACCTTC
d_call: NA; v_call: TRBV5-6; j_call: TRBJ1-3; clone_size: NA; cdr3_aa: CASSLADTIYF; cdr3_nt: TGTGCCAGCAGCTTGGCCGACACCATATATTTT
d_call: TRBD2; v_call: TRBV7-9; j_call: TRBJ2-3; clone_size: NA; cdr3_aa: CASSLVASGGKDTQYF; cdr3_nt: TGTGCCAGCAGCTTAGTGGCTAGCGGGGGGAAAGATACGCAGTATTTT
d_call: TRBD1; v_call: TRBV5-1; j_call: TRBJ2-2; clone_size: NA; cdr3_aa: CASSLGGMNTGELFF; cdr3_nt: TGCGCCAGCAGCTTAGGGGGCATGAACACCGGGGAGCTGTTTTTT
d_call: NA; v_call: TRBV5-1; j_call: TRBJ2-1; clone_size: once; cdr3_aa: CASSLDRGINEQFF; cdr3_nt: TGCGCCAGCAGCTTGGATAGAGGGATCAATGAGCAGTTCTTC
d_call: NA; v_call: TRBV11-2; j_call: TRBJ1-2; clone_size: few; cdr3_aa: CASSPGGRASYGYTF; cdr3_nt: TGTGCCAGCAGCCCCGGGGGGAGGGCCTCCTATGGCTACACCTTC
d_call: TRBD1; v_call: TRBV6-5; j_call: TRBJ1-2; clone_size: NA; cdr3_aa: CASSLTGGQRYSGYTF; cdr3_nt: TGTGCCAGCAGTTTAACAGGGGGACAACGCTATTCCGGCTACACCTTC
d_call: NA; v_call: TRBV6-2/TRBV6-3; j_call: TRBJ2-3; clone_size: NA; cdr3_aa: CASSTRVVSTDTQYF; cdr3_nt: TGTGCCAGCAGTACCAGGGTCGTCAGCACAGATACGCAGTATTTT
d_call: NA; v_call: TRBV11-3; j_call: TRBJ1-1; clone_size: NA; cdr3_aa: CASSWGPGTEAFF; cdr3_nt: TGTGCCAGCAGCTGGGGGCCGGGCACTGAAGCTTTCTTT
d_call: NA; v_call: TRBV2; j_call: TRBJ1-5; clone_size: NA; cdr3_aa: CASSEGTLRTQPQHF; cdr3_nt: TGTGCCAGCAGTGAAGGGACATTGAGGACTCAGCCCCAGCATTTT